This TCR beta chain was captured by sequencing in a study of T-cell memory formation after mild COVID-19. Amplification by 5'RACE using constant-segment primers produced TCR alpha and TCR beta cDNA libraries that carried sample barcodes and UMIs. MiXCR, applied by TCRdb to the 5' RACE reads, yields one record per CDR3 protein. The profile covers a few hundred thousand distinct CDR3 sequences, with approximately 24% appearing a single time and 8.8% taken by the ten largest. Study-wide results and caveats: Shrinking CD4+ clones were chiefly CM and EM; CD8+ ones were chiefly EMRA. Among clones peaking at day 37 in the second wave, SARS-CoV-2 specificity remained unconfirmed.

On this clonotype itself: The antigen is not known.

This receptor was identified in an adult woman who had mild COVID-19 (a few samples of this study predate the infection). Cell type and time point are not known. Material for sequencing was PBMCs or a T cell subset sorted from them (not recorded which).

CDR3 protein: CASGERGGRKETQYF. In nucleotides, the CDR3 is TGTGCCAGCGGGGAGCGGGGGGGCCGGAAAGAGACCCAGTACTTC. This sequence joins TRBV9 and TRBJ2-5; 10 positions match TRBD2. The CDR3 covers 15 residues. The V and J ends lost 7 bases and 3 bases, in that order; junction bases with no gene match: 9. The germline V gene encodes CDR1 SGDLS and CDR2 YYNGEE. The variable domain in full, with the rest retrieved from reference TRBV9 and TRBJ2-5, is DSGVTQTPKHLITATGQRVTLRCSPRSGDLSVYWYQQSLDQGLQFLIQYYNGEERAKGNILERFSAQQFPDLHSELNLSSLELGDSALYFCASGERGGRKETQYFGPGTRLLVL.